The 24 T cell receptor beta chains in this list originate from one sample, sequenced in a study of T-cell memory formation after mild COVID-19. TCRdb independently ran MiXCR on the 5' RACE reads; one entry per CDR3 protein. The table records approximately 300,000 distinct CDR3 sequences, about 15% of them present only once. The specimen sequenced was PBMCs or a T cell subset sorted from them (not recorded which). Every receptor here comes from a young man who had mild COVID-19 (a few samples of this study predate the infection). Cell type and time point are not known.

As for this clonotype: No conserved phenylalanine or tryptophan is present at the end of the CDR3, so a read error is the likely explanation. Because the CDR3's place on the DNA is in doubt, the DNA is left out and the CDR3 is given as listed by TCRdb. This chain uses TRBV12-3 or TRBV12-4 with TRBJ2-1; TRBD1, the D gene given by the table, was not confirmed from the DNA. The CDR3 length equals 11 residues, ends included. The CDR3 reads CASSFYRTGDP.

The V and J genes are TRBV6-1 and TRBJ2-3; D not resolved. Germline V CDR1 and CDR2: MNHNS, SASEGT. V shed 1 base and J shed 7 bases, with 15 bases lying between them. The CDR3 is 15 amino acids. CDR3 in amino acids: CASSEGGTGVNTQYF. In nucleotides, the CDR3 is TGTGCCAGCAGTGAAGGGGGAACCGGCGTCAATACGCAGTATTTT.

This chain uses TRBV2 with TRBJ2-1, with 13 bases fitting TRBD2. This CDR3 has 18 residues. CDR1 and CDR2 (germline): SNHLY, FYNNEI. Trimming removed 4 bases from V and 7 bases from J; junction bases left unmatched: 13. The CDR3 loop is CASSAPPPLAGGRNEQFF. The DNA of the CDR3 is TGTGCCAGCAGTGCACCCCCCCCACTAGCGGGGGGGAGGAATGAGCAGTTCTTC. The full variable domain, in which reference TRBV2 and TRBJ2-1 provide the parts outside the CDR3, is EPEVTQTPSHQVTQMGQEVILRCVPISNHLYFYWYRQILGQKVEFLVSFYNNEISEKSEIFDDQFSVERPDGSNFTLKIRSTKLEDSAMYFCASSAPPPLAGGRNEQFFGPGTRLTVL.

This clonotype came up a few times. V and J are TRBV6-5 and TRBJ1-1, with D perhaps matching TRBD1 (6 bases). This CDR3 spans 15 amino acids. V lost 6 bases and J 7 bases, leaving 21 bases between the germline ends. Germline CDR1 MNHEY, CDR2 SVGAGI. CDR3 protein: CASRKEAWTDNEAFF. The DNA for the CDR3 is TGTGCCAGCAGGAAGGAAGCTTGGACAGACAATGAAGCTTTCTTT.

This clonotype occurred a few times. The rearrangement links TRBV15 to TRBJ1-5; TRBD1 matches at 8 bases. The germline CDR1 and CDR2 sequences are LNHNV and YYDKDF (reference sequence). The CDR3 is 16 amino acids. V was clipped by 4 bases and J by 5 bases; unmatched bases: 10. The CDR3 DNA is TGTGCCACCAGCAAAAACAGGGGGATGGGGGATCAGCCCCAGCATTTT. Protein sequence: CATSKNRGMGDQPQHF.

The chain uses TRBV10-3 and TRBJ1-2; the match to TRBD1 covers 7 bases. V gave up 6 bases and J gave up 1 base; unmatched junction bases: 8. Germline loops: CDR1 ENHRY, CDR2 SYGVKD. The CDR3 totals 15 residues. Written as DNA, the CDR3 is TGTGCCATCAGCTCTACCGGGACAGTTAACTATGGCTACACCTTC. This encodes CAISSTGTVNYGYTF.

The CDR3 here is CASSGGVRETQYF. The CDR3 DNA sequence: TGTGCCAGCAGCGGGGGGGTACGTGAGACCCAGTACTTC. This sequence joins TRBV9 and TRBJ2-5; D is possibly TRBD2 (6 bases). This CDR3 spans 13 amino acids. CDR1 is SGDLS, CDR2 YYNGEE, per germline. V lost 3 bases and J lost 5, with 11 bases in between.

The chain joins TRBV6-5 to TRBJ1-1; no firm D call. With 5 bases removed from V and 0 bases from J, the gap between germline ends came to 13 bases. The CDR3 is 15 amino acids. Germline V gene data show CDR1 as MNHEY and CDR2 as SVGAGI. The CDR3 loop is CASSPQQSMNTEAFF. The CDR3 coding sequence is TGTGCCAGCAGTCCCCAACAGAGCATGAACACTGAAGCTTTCTTT.

This clonotype was seen more than once but under ten times. The chain recombines TRBV7-2 with TRBJ1-2, with 7 bases matching TRBD1. This CDR3 is 17 amino acids long. The germline CDR1 and CDR2 sequences are SGHTA and FQGNSA. V lost 5 bases, J lost 6 bases, and 18 bases stayed unmatched. The CDR3 is CASSPMGTARANDGYTF. The CDR3 region has the DNA TGTGCCAGCAGCCCCATGGGGACAGCGCGTGCAAATGATGGCTACACCTTC.

The chain has TRBV11-2 and TRBJ2-4; 8 bases agree with TRBD1. V gave up 5 bases and J gave up 6 bases; unmatched junction bases: 12. This CDR3 has 16 amino acids. CDR1 and CDR2 from the germline V gene are SGHAT and FQNNGV. The CDR3 loop is CASSLGNRGAANIQYF. As DNA, the CDR3 is TGTGCCAGCAGCCTCGGAAACAGGGGGGCGGCAAACATTCAGTACTTC.

This clonotype was seen a handful of times. The chain uses TRBV4-1 and TRBJ1-1, with a tentative D call TRBD1 (5 bases). CDR3 length equals 14 residues. CDR1 and CDR2 from the germline V gene are MGHRA and YSYEKL. V was clipped by 4 bases and J by 3 bases, with 12 bases between them. The CDR3 is CASSPGRGYTEAFF. In DNA form, the CDR3 reads TGCGCCAGCAGCCCGGGTCGGGGGTACACTGAAGCTTTCTTT.

This clonotype was counted between two and nine times. The V gene is TRBV5-1, the J gene TRBJ2-3; 8 bases fit TRBD2. The CDR3 has 14 amino acids. Germline V gene sequence: CDR1 SGHRS, CDR2 YFSETQ. V trimming: 4 bases; J trimming: 5 bases; junction bases outside the gene matches: 6. CDR3 nucleotide sequence: TGCGCCAGCAGCACAAGCGGGGGCGAAGATACGCAGTATTTT. It codes for CASSTSGGEDTQYF.

The V call is TRBV6-1, the J call TRBJ1-5, with 9 bases matching TRBD1. CDR1 MNHNS and CDR2 SASEGT come from the germline V gene. The CDR3 covers 16 residues. With V trimmed by 5 bases and J by 2 bases, 7 bases remained unmatched. In DNA form, the CDR3 reads TGTGCCAGCAGTACCGGGACAGGGACGGGCAATCAGCCCCAGCATTTT. Translation: CASSTGTGTGNQPQHF.

The chain links TRBV24-1 to TRBJ1-2, with D perhaps TRBD1 (5 bases). The CDR3 covers 15 residues. Germline V lookup: CDR1 KGHDR, CDR2 SFDVKD. CDR3 coding DNA: TGTGCTATATCGGGGGGAACAAGGCCTAACTATGGCTACACCTTC. It is translated as CAISGGTRPNYGYTF.

This clonotype was seen only a few times. CDR3 loop: CSAESSGGADTQYF. The CDR3 nucleotides read TGCAGTGCCGAGTCTAGCGGGGGCGCAGATACGCAGTATTTT. This rearrangement joins TRBV20-1 to TRBJ2-3; 10 nucleotides align to TRBD2. The CDR3 consists of 14 residues. Germline CDR1 DFQATT, CDR2 SNEGSKA (reference sequence). Trimming cost V 6 bases and J 4 bases; bases outside gene matches: 7.

This clonotype showed up just a few times. The chain has TRBV18 and TRBJ2-3; a possible D gene is TRBD2 (5 bases). There are 14 residues in the CDR3. Germline CDR1 and CDR2: KGHSH and LQKENI. V gave up 5 bases and J gave up 6 bases, with 15 bases separating them. The DNA of the CDR3 is TGTGCCAGCTCAACGGACTCACCCATGGATACGCAGTATTTT. It specifies CASSTDSPMDTQYF.

The genes are TRBV7-9 and TRBJ1-4; perhaps TRBD1 as D (5 bases). V gave up 5 bases and J gave up 10 bases, with 20 bases separating them. CDR1 is SEHNR and CDR2 is FQNEAQ in the germline V gene (reference sequence). The CDR3 has 15 residues. CDR3: CASSRFGLAGGKLFF. In DNA form, the CDR3 reads TGTGCCAGCAGCCGATTCGGACTGGCCGGGGGAAAACTGTTTTTT. The variable domain in full, completed from reference TRBV7-9 and TRBJ1-4, reads DTGVSQNPRHKITKRGQNVTFRCDPISEHNRLYWYRQTLGQGPEFLTYFQNEAQLEKSRLLSDRFSAERPKGSFSTLEIQRTEQGDSAMYLCASSRFGLAGGKLFFGSGTQLSVL.

This clonotype appeared a few times. Its ends do not fully match the called genes, so a read error is possible. The chain uses TRBV6-6 and TRBJ1-1; TRBD1 agrees at 10 bases. From germline, CDR1 is MNHNY and CDR2 SVGAGI (reference sequence). The CDR3 is 12 residues long. DNA of the CDR3: TGTGCCAGCAGTTCTAGGGACAGGGGACGCGGCTTT. This gives the protein CASSSRDRGRGF.

The rearrangement links TRBV9 to TRBJ2-5; D is possibly TRBD1 (5 bases). Germline V lookup: CDR1 SGDLS, CDR2 YYNGEE. This CDR3 is 15 amino acids long. The V and J ends lost 0 bases and 3 bases respectively, with 12 bases between them. In DNA form, the CDR3 reads TGTGCCAGCAGCGTAGGGGGCCAAGTTAAAGAGACCCAGTACTTC. Its translation: CASSVGGQVKETQYF.

This clonotype was counted at least ten times. The chain employs TRBV7-2 and TRBJ2-1; D gene ambiguous. Per the germline V gene, CDR1 is SGHTA and CDR2 is FQGNSA. The CDR3 length is 13 residues. V was trimmed by 4 bases and J by 7 bases, leaving 11 bases between them. The CDR3 protein is CASSSLLKNEQFF. In DNA form, the CDR3 reads TGTGCCAGCAGCTCCTTACTTAAGAATGAGCAGTTCTTC.

The chain is built from TRBV19 and TRBJ1-2, with 7 bases that match TRBD1. Trimming cost V 6 bases and J 2 bases; bases outside gene matches: 9. Germline V lookup: CDR1 LNHDA, CDR2 SQIVND (reference sequence). There are 15 residues in the CDR3. CDR3 amino acids: CASRGYRGLNYGYTF. The DNA for the CDR3 is TGTGCCAGTAGAGGGTACAGGGGTCTGAACTATGGCTACACCTTC.

The gene calls are TRBV6-6 and TRBJ1-5, with 7 bases that match TRBD1. The ends lost 2 bases at V and 3 bases at J; junction bases unmatched: 7. CDR1 and CDR2 from the germline V gene are MNHNY and SVGAGI (reference sequence). The CDR3 loop spans 16 amino acids. The chain's CDR3 is CASSYPGQAHNQPQHF. CDR3 coding DNA: TGTGCCAGCAGTTACCCCGGACAGGCCCACAATCAGCCCCAGCATTTT.

The chain has TRBV6-5 and TRBJ2-2; 7 positions agree with TRBD1. The CDR3 consists of 15 residues. V was clipped by 7 bases and J by 2 bases; unmatched bases: 7. Germline values: CDR1 MNHEY, CDR2 SVGAGI. The CDR3 loop reads CASTKRGPNTGELFF. CDR3 coding DNA: TGTGCCAGCACCAAGAGGGGGCCAAACACCGGGGAGCTGTTTTTT.

In this sample, this clonotype turned up many times. The chain combines TRBV12-3 or TRBV12-4 with TRBJ1-5; no firm D call. V gave up 0 bases and J gave up 7 bases, with 13 bases separating them. The CDR3 consists of 15 residues. The CDR3 reads CASSLAIAGRQPQHF. DNA of the CDR3: TGTGCCAGCAGTTTAGCTATTGCGGGCCGGCAGCCCCAGCATTTT.